Each of the 25 T cell receptor beta chains below was sequenced from the same sample in a study of blood T cell repertoires in COVID-19. This table comes from immunoSEQ multiplex PCR, and its TCRdb copy is limited to in-frame clones, with some not included. The data contain approximately 400,000 clones, around four fifths of them singletons. The material sequenced was PBMCs or T cells enriched from blood (not recorded which). These receptors all stem from a woman aged 50 to 60 who had recovered from COVID-19.

The table lists this clone with many counts. The chain recombines TRBV7-9 with TRBJ2-7; 7 bases agree with TRBD1. After removal of 4 bases from V and 7 bases from J, the junction contained 13 bases not matched to a gene. Germline V gene data show CDR1 as SEHNR and CDR2 as FQNEAQ (reference sequence). The CDR3 contains 15 residues. This CDR3 reads CASSYGTVAWGEQYF. CDR3 DNA sequence: TGTGCCAGCAGCTACGGGACAGTAGCCTGGGGGGAGCAGTACTTC.

This chain connects TRBV4-2 to TRBJ2-1; D remains ambiguous. The V gene's germline CDR1 is LGHNA and CDR2 YNFKEQ. CDR3 size: 11 residues. V lost 4 bases and J 5 bases, leaving 3 bases between the germline ends. CDR3 nucleotide sequence: TGTGCCAGCAGCCTCGACAATGAGCAGTTCTTC. It is translated as CASSLDNEQFF.

The genes are TRBV10-3 and TRBJ1-2, with TRBD1 matching over 8 bases. The CDR3 is made up of 11 amino acids. With 10 bases clipped from V and 5 bases from J, the junction kept 3 bases outside the gene matches. Germline V gives CDR1 ENHRY, CDR2 SYGVKD. In nucleotides, the CDR3 is TGTGCCACGGGACAGGAGTATGGCTACACCTTC. Translated: CATGQEYGYTF.

The chain carries TRBV19 and TRBJ1-1, with D hard to call. Trimming took 6 bases from V and 0 from J, leaving 11 bases between them. The CDR3 loop spans 14 amino acids. CDR1 and CDR2 (germline): LNHDA, SQIVND (reference sequence). This CDR3 is CASRDAGMNTEAFF. CDR3 nucleotide sequence: TGTGCCAGTAGAGACGCGGGAATGAACACTGAAGCTTTCTTT.

J is TRBJ1-5 and V is TRBV6-5; D is unresolved. Trimming took off 6 bases at V and 6 bases at J, with 9 bases between the two ends. CDR1 MNHEY and CDR2 SVGAGI come from the germline V gene. CDR3 length: 12 residues. CDR3 amino acids: CASRHGGQPQHF. CDR3 DNA: TGTGCCAGCAGGCACGGAGGTCAGCCCCAGCATTTT.

The chain recombines TRBV6-6 with TRBJ1-4, with 12 nucleotides matching TRBD1. V dropped 5 bases and J dropped 5; count of bases not matched to a gene: 12. This CDR3 comprises 18 residues. Germline V gene sequence: CDR1 MNHNY, CDR2 SVGAGI (reference sequence). CDR3 bases: TGTGCCAGCAGTCTAATATGGGACAGGGGGCTCGGGAATGAAAAACTGTTTTTT. Its translation is CASSLIWDRGLGNEKLFF.

The chain is built from TRBV5-5 and TRBJ2-5, with 9 bases that match TRBD2. The J segment lost 5 bases and the V segment lost 3 bases, leaving 14 bases of the junction unmatched. CDR1 and CDR2 (germline): SGHKS, YYEKEE (reference sequence). CDR3 length equals 17 residues. The CDR3 DNA sequence: TGTGCCAGCAGCTGGCGATTGGCGGGGGGGCCTGCGGAGACCCAGTACTTC. It is translated as CASSWRLAGGPAETQYF.

Of note for this clone: Mismatch with germline at one junction end may stem from a read error. The rearrangement links TRBV10-3 to TRBJ2-1; D is uncertain. This CDR3 contains 11 residues. Germline CDR1 and CDR2: ENHRY and SYGVKD. The CDR3 is CAISVDKEQFF. CDR3 coding DNA: TGTGCCATCAGTGTTGACAAGGAGCAGTTCTTC.

The rearrangement uses TRBV5-1 and TRBJ2-5; 10 bases align to TRBD2. Germline values: CDR1 SGHRS, CDR2 YFSETQ. Trimming took 0 bases from V and 5 from J; bases not matched to a gene: 13. The CDR3 totals 18 residues. CDR3 in DNA: TGCGCCAGCAGCTTGGGCTTTACTAGCGGGAACCCTCGCGAGACCCAGTACTTC. Protein product: CASSLGFTSGNPRETQYF. Looking up the rest from reference TRBV5-1 and TRBJ2-5 gives the full variable domain: KAGVTQTPRYLIKTRGQQVTLSCSPISGHRSVSWYQQTPGQGLQFLFEYFSETQRNKGNFPGRFSGRQFSNSRSEMNVSTLELGDSALYLCASSLGFTSGNPRETQYFGPGTRLLVL.

This chain links TRBV7-2 with TRBJ2-5; D perhaps matches TRBD2 (7 bases). The CDR3 is made up of 17 amino acids. Per the germline V gene, CDR1 is SGHTA and CDR2 is FQGNSA. V was clipped by 1 base and J by 1 base, with 16 bases between them. In DNA form, the CDR3 reads TGTGCCAGCAGCTTAGAAGGTGCGGGGGCTTTCCAAGAGACCCAGTACTTC. Translated, it gives CASSLEGAGAFQETQYF.

V is TRBV6-6 and J is TRBJ1-5; 7 bases line up with TRBD1. The germline V gene encodes CDR1 MNHNY and CDR2 SVGAGI (reference sequence). The length of the CDR3 is 17 residues. V dropped 5 bases and J dropped 4; count of bases not matched to a gene: 14. The CDR3 sequence: CASSPLYRGQRNQPQHF. CDR3 sequence (DNA): TGTGCCAGCAGTCCGTTATATAGGGGGCAGAGGAATCAGCCCCAGCATTTT.

This clone was seen a single time. This rearrangement joins TRBV11-2 to TRBJ1-6; 7 nucleotides line up with TRBD1. Germline V gene lookup returns CDR1 SGHAT and CDR2 FQNNGV. The CDR3 consists of 18 residues. V lost 5 bases and J lost 2; bases outside the gene matches: 12. In nucleotides, the CDR3 is TGTGCCAGCAGCCCCCGAAGAAGACAGGGAGCCTATAATTCACCCCTCCACTTT. Residues: CASSPRRRQGAYNSPLHF.

This clone was observed a single time. The chain combines TRBV7-9 with TRBJ1-5, with TRBD1 as a possible D gene (5 bases). In germline, CDR1 is SEHNR, CDR2 FQNEAQ (reference sequence). CDR3 size: 15 residues. The V end lost 3 bases, the J end lost 3 bases, and 12 bases lay between the germline ends. CDR3 bases: TGTGCCAGCAGCTTTTCAGGGAACTACAATCAGCCCCAGCATTTT. Translated: CASSFSGNYNQPQHF.

V usage is TRBV5-6 and J usage is TRBJ1-2; D unresolved. Germline V CDR1 and CDR2: SGHDT, YYEEEE. Trimming left V 0 bases short and J 1 base short, with 13 bases between. The CDR3 sequence is 16 residues long. The CDR3 reads CASSLETGLYNYGYTF. The CDR3, as DNA: TGTGCCAGCAGCTTGGAAACTGGACTATATAACTATGGCTACACCTTC.

The chain joins TRBV20-1 to TRBJ2-7, with D perhaps TRBD2 (6 bases). The CDR3 has 13 residues. V lost 3 bases and J lost 0, with 9 bases in between. CDR1 and CDR2 from the germline V gene are DFQATT and SNEGSKA (reference sequence). The CDR3 DNA reads as TGCAGTGCTAGTAGCGGATTCTCCTACGAGCAGTACTTC. Translated, it gives CSASSGFSYEQYF.

The chain uses TRBV10-3 and TRBJ2-5; 8 nucleotides match TRBD2. CDR1 is ENHRY and CDR2 is SYGVKD in the germline V gene. The CDR3 is 13 amino acids. The V gene end was trimmed by 6 bases and the J gene end by 5 bases; junction bases not matched to a gene: 5. The CDR3 spells CAIRSGGDETQYF. In nucleotides, the CDR3 is TGTGCCATCAGGAGCGGGGGCGACGAGACCCAGTACTTC.

The chain joins TRBV4-1 to TRBJ1-2, with a tentative D call TRBD1 (5 bases). Germline CDR1 is MGHRA and CDR2 is YSYEKL. Trimming took off 0 bases at V and 5 bases at J, with 16 bases between the two ends. The CDR3 runs to 16 residues. This chain's CDR3 is CASSQDGGAGHYGYTF. The CDR3 nucleotides read TGCGCCAGCAGCCAAGATGGTGGGGCAGGGCATTATGGCTACACCTTC.

The chain has TRBV4-3 and TRBJ2-2; D call uncertain. Germline V lookup: CDR1 LGHNA, CDR2 YSLEER. The CDR3 loop spans 14 amino acids. Trimming left V 8 bases short and J 1 base short, with 11 bases between. CDR3 DNA sequence: TGCGCCAGCGGTGACGGGTGGAACACCGGGGAGCTGTTTTTT. Its translation: CASGDGWNTGELFF.

The rearrangement uses TRBV27 and TRBJ1-5; TRBD1 matches 8 bases. Germline V gene lookup returns CDR1 MNHEY and CDR2 SMNVEV (reference sequence). The CDR3 has 15 residues. J lost 5 bases, V lost 5 bases, and 8 bases had no gene match. DNA of the CDR3: TGTGCCAGCAGTACCCGGGACAGGACCTATCAGCCCCAGCATTTT. Amino acid sequence: CASSTRDRTYQPQHF.

The CDR3 reads CASSLTAATGTEAFF. DNA for the CDR3: TGCGCCAGCAGCTTGACGGCGGCGACGGGCACTGAAGCTTTCTTT. V gene TRBV5-1 combines with J gene TRBJ1-1; D is unresolved. Germline loops: CDR1 SGHRS, CDR2 YFSETQ. V was trimmed by 1 base and J by 4 bases, leaving 14 bases between them. This CDR3 contains 15 residues.

The chain recombines TRBV19 with TRBJ1-5, with TRBD1 matching over 9 bases. The V gene's germline CDR1 is LNHDA and CDR2 SQIVND (reference sequence). V was pared by 4 bases and J by 6 bases, with 4 bases of the junction left unmatched. The CDR3 covers 14 residues. In DNA, the CDR3 is TGTGCCAGTAGTACGGACAGGGGAATTCAGCCCCAGCATTTT. Translation: CASSTDRGIQPQHF.

The CDR3 sequence: CAWSVKDRGRSNTEAFF. CDR3 sequence (DNA): TGTGCCTGGAGTGTCAAGGACAGGGGGCGAAGTAACACTGAAGCTTTCTTT. The J gene is TRBJ1-1, the V gene TRBV30; TRBD1 matches at 11 bases. From germline, CDR1 is GTSNPN and CDR2 SVGIG (reference sequence). V was pared by 0 bases and J by 2 bases, with 8 bases of the junction left unmatched. The CDR3 loop spans 17 amino acids.

J is TRBJ2-1 and V is TRBV6-5, with TRBD2 matching 7 bases. The CDR3 contains 14 residues. Germline loops: CDR1 MNHEY, CDR2 SVGAGI. J was trimmed by 4 bases and V by 6 bases; bases with no gene match: 6. The CDR3 DNA reads TGTGCCAGCAGGAGCCAGCGGGGATACAATGAGCAGTTCTTC. It is translated as CASRSQRGYNEQFF.

This clone appeared a single time. The V and J genes are TRBV5-1 and TRBJ2-1; the match to TRBD2 covers 13 bases. The CDR3 runs 16 residues. J gave up 5 bases and V 0 bases, and 2 bases lay outside the gene matches. The germline CDR1 and CDR2 sequences are SGHRS and YFSETQ. This chain's CDR3 is CASSLVLAGGNNEQFF. The CDR3 DNA sequence: TGCGCCAGCAGCTTGGTACTAGCGGGGGGGAACAATGAGCAGTTCTTC. The full variable domain, rest sourced from reference TRBV5-1 and TRBJ2-1, is KAGVTQTPRYLIKTRGQQVTLSCSPISGHRSVSWYQQTPGQGLQFLFEYFSETQRNKGNFPGRFSGRQFSNSRSEMNVSTLELGDSALYLCASSLVLAGGNNEQFFGPGTRLTVL.

This sequence joins TRBV7-9 and TRBJ2-7, with 8 bases aligning to TRBD2. Germline values: CDR1 SEHNR, CDR2 FQNEAQ (reference sequence). The CDR3 totals 14 residues. V lost 8 bases and J lost 5; bases outside the gene matches: 11. CDR3 amino acids: CASRPSGGRNEQYF. CDR3 DNA sequence: TGTGCCAGCCGCCCGAGCGGGGGAAGAAACGAGCAGTACTTC.